This TCR beta chain was identified in a study of blood T cell repertoires in COVID-19. Authors' methods: Counts of nucleated cells, estimated from reference gene primer amplification, were obtained. The repertoire was sequenced with immunoSEQ multiplex PCR; TCRdb's copy has only in-frame clones and lacks some. That table supplies the V and J calls and clone size; D and trimming were determined from the DNA. Of around 300,000 clones in the sample, around 90% are singletons; the top ten hold 0.8% to 1%. There are 12 residues in the CDR3. Trimming shortened V by 4 bases and J by 7 bases, and 9 bases separated the two germline ends. Germline V gene sequence: CDR1 SGHDT, CDR2 YYEEEE. Clinical history reported by participants formed the basis on which cohorts were assigned. Among Cohort 3 donors, those recovered had two negative PCRs, clearance, or symptom resolution.

The sample comprised PBMCs or T cells enriched from blood (not recorded which). V is TRBV5-6 and J is TRBJ2-1, with a tentative D call TRBD1 (7 bases). The receptor's source is a woman in her 30s who had recovered from COVID-19. The CDR3 DNA follows: TGTGCCAGCAGCCCAGGGGGGAATGAGCAGTTCTTC. The encoded protein is CASSPGGNEQFF.